The rows below give T cell receptor beta chains drawn from one sample of a study of blood T cell repertoires in COVID-19. Profiled with immunoSEQ multiplex PCR; TCRdb holds only in-frame clones, not every one. The table has some 33,000 clones, 75% to 85% seen once. What was sequenced was peripheral blood. All receptors come from a man between 60 and 75 years old with active COVID-19. Both conserved end residues are trimmed from each CDR3. Each record gives: V gene, J gene, CDR3 protein.

TRBV18	TRBJ2-1	ASSPPVGLGPYNEQF
TRBV11-3	TRBJ2-5	ASSQRTGVAETQY
TRBV20-1	TRBJ2-3	SASPSIPSGVYTDTQY
TRBV5-8	TRBJ2-3	ASSRRGRDTQY
TRBV5-4	TRBJ2-5	ASSNLDRANRETQY
TRBV11-2	TRBJ1-6	ASSLYRPDIRGSPLH
TRBV27	TRBJ2-7	ASSLGYRDRGRDEQY
TRBV27	TRBJ2-2	ASSNRGSTGELF
TRBV28	TRBJ1-1	ASSLITTMNTEAF
TRBV14	TRBJ2-1	ASSPRLGISYNEQF
TRBV7-9	TRBJ1-1	ASSLSGTGGTEAF
TRBV11-3	TRBJ2-1	ASKRGGPGSYNEQF
TRBV28	TRBJ2-5	ASSRGGREETQY
TRBV18	TRBJ2-1	ASSRVAADNEQF
TRBV27	TRBJ2-3	ASSPRLGITDTQY
TRBV10-2	TRBJ1-1	ASSPFPRQGHNEAF
TRBV19	TRBJ2-3	ASSNPRTSGRQGTQY
TRBV27	TRBJ2-3	ASSLILAGHADTQY
TRBV7-8	TRBJ1-1	ASSSRQGILNTEAF
TRBV19	TRBJ2-3	ASARGLPGTDTQY
TRBV6-1	TRBJ2-3	ASSDIGGVPKTDTQY
TRBV9	TRBJ2-7	ASSTGTGGFYEQY
TRBV28	TRBJ2-7	ASSLSRTLQYEQY
TRBV5-4	TRBJ1-1	ASSLIGAGGTEAF
TRBV7-2	TRBJ2-1	ASSQTGGTVEQF
TRBV19	TRBJ2-6	ASRRQGYGANVLT